Presented here are 18 T cell receptor beta chains from one specimen sequenced in a study of response to subunit inactivated influenza vaccine. MiXCR was run by TCRdb on the RT-PCR reads, yielding one entry per CDR3 protein. The sample yields 600,000 to 850,000 distinct CDR3 sequences, less than 15% seen once. The sample consisted of PBMCs from blood, taken 14 to 15 days before vaccination. All receptors derive from a man in his fifties or sixties who received an inactivated influenza vaccine.

This clonotype showed up many times. The chain combines TRBV12-3 or TRBV12-4 with TRBJ1-4; D might be TRBD1 (5 bases). Trimming took 5 bases from V and 0 from J, leaving 10 bases between them. This CDR3 spans 15 amino acids. The CDR3 bases are TGTGCCAGCAGTGTTAGGGGTGCAACTAATGAAAAACTGTTTTTT. This sequence encodes CASSVRGATNEKLFF.

The sample holds many counts of this clonotype. This chain uses TRBV20-1 with TRBJ2-3; D unclear. The germline CDR1 and CDR2 sequences are DFQATT and SNEGSKA (reference sequence). This CDR3 contains 11 residues. Trimming cost V 1 base and J 4 bases, with 3 bases left between them. The CDR3 loop is CSARGSDTQYF. CDR3 bases: TGCAGTGCTAGAGGCTCAGATACGCAGTATTTT.

The chain recombines TRBV14 with TRBJ2-7; unclear D gene. The CDR3 length is 11 residues. Germline CDR1 reads SGHDN; CDR2 reads FVKESK. The V gene lost 3 bases and the J gene lost 5 bases, with 5 bases spanning the gap. CDR3 region: CASSHVNEQYF. The CDR3 coding sequence is TGTGCCAGCAGCCATGTGAACGAGCAGTACTTC. Drawing the rest from reference TRBV14 and TRBJ2-7, the complete variable domain is EAGVTQFPSHSVIEKGQTVTLRCDPISGHDNLYWYRRVMGKEIKFLLHFVKESKQDESGMPNNRFLAERTGGTYSTLKVQPAELEDSGVYFCASSHVNEQYFGPGTRLTVT.

This chain joins TRBV20-1 and TRBJ2-1, with 10 bases identical to TRBD2. CDR1 and CDR2 from the germline V gene are DFQATT and SNEGSKA (reference sequence). V trimming: 0 bases; J trimming: 7 bases; junction bases outside the gene matches: 15. This CDR3 spans 18 amino acids. CDR3 loop: CSARDLVASGRRANEQFF. The DNA for the CDR3 is TGCAGTGCTAGAGATCTGGTGGCTAGCGGGAGACGGGCAAATGAGCAGTTCTTC.

J is TRBJ1-2 and V is TRBV6-1; D unresolved. This CDR3 has 12 residues. With 8 bases removed from V and 2 bases from J, the gap between germline ends came to 9 bases. The V gene's germline CDR1 is MNHNS and CDR2 SASEGT. The CDR3, as DNA: TGTGCCAGCGGAAACACCAACTATGGCTACACCTTC. It codes for CASGNTNYGYTF.

This clonotype appeared many times. The V call is TRBV12-3 or TRBV12-4, the J call TRBJ2-7, with 10 bases aligning to TRBD2. CDR3 length equals 15 residues. Germline trimming cut 6 bases from V and 1 base from J; bases unmatched to any gene: 6. CDR3 coding DNA: TGTGCCAGCAGCGAGGCTAGCGGGGGATCCTACGAGCAGTACTTC. It translates to CASSEASGGSYEQYF.

On this clonotype: The conserved phenylalanine or tryptophan is not found at the CDR3 terminus, so this likely reflects a read error. The chain joins TRBV24-1 to TRBJ2-3; tentative D call: TRBD2 (5 bases). Germline CDR1 reads KGHDR; CDR2 reads SFDVKD. Trimming removed 4 bases from V and 0 bases from J, with 16 bases in between. The CDR3 is 17 amino acids. The CDR3 sequence: CATSDPPSGGSTDTQYL. The CDR3 DNA is TGTGCCACCAGTGACCCGCCGTCGGGCGGGAGCACAGATACGCAGTATTTA.

This clonotype was counted many times. The gene calls are TRBV6-2 or TRBV6-3 and TRBJ2-3; no definite D call. Trimming stripped 1 base from V and 5 bases from J, with 13 bases between. There are 15 residues in the CDR3. The germline gives CDR1 MNHEY, CDR2 SVGEGT. In nucleotides, the CDR3 is TGTGCCAGCAGTTACTACGGGCCGACCCGAGATACGCAGTATTTT. Translating it yields CASSYYGPTRDTQYF.

The chain uses TRBV20-1 and TRBJ2-7; D unclear. CDR3 length: 13 amino acids. Germline V lookup: CDR1 DFQATT, CDR2 SNEGSKA (reference sequence). V was cut by 3 bases and J by 6 bases, with 15 bases left in between. This CDR3 reads CSASLGDFREQYF. CDR3 DNA sequence: TGCAGTGCTAGTCTTGGGGATTTTCGCGAGCAGTACTTC.

This clonotype was observed a handful of times. This sequence joins TRBV5-5 and TRBJ1-1; 8 bases line up with TRBD1. This CDR3 has 13 amino acids. Looked up from germline, CDR1 is SGHKS and CDR2 is YYEKEE (reference sequence). V was pared by 5 bases and J by 4 bases, with 4 bases of the junction left unmatched. The CDR3 loop reads CASRWTGPTEAFF. The CDR3 coding sequence is TGTGCCAGCAGATGGACAGGGCCCACTGAAGCTTTCTTT.

This clonotype was found many times. The CDR3 spells CSAEDRVAVDEQFF. CDR3 sequence (DNA): TGCAGTGCCGAAGACAGGGTGGCTGTCGATGAGCAGTTCTTC. This chain joins TRBV20-1 and TRBJ2-1; TRBD1 aligns across 7 bases. The CDR3 covers 14 residues. Germline CDR1 DFQATT, CDR2 SNEGSKA (reference sequence). The ends lost 6 bases at V and 8 bases at J; junction bases unmatched: 13.

This clonotype was seen at least ten times. The chain joins TRBV6-1 to TRBJ2-5; D is possibly TRBD2 (6 bases). Trimming pared 3 bases from V and 1 base from J, leaving 12 bases between. Per the germline V gene, CDR1 is MNHNS and CDR2 is SASEGT. CDR3 length equals 15 residues. In nucleotides, the CDR3 is TGTGCCAGCAGTGACGGTGGGGGGACCCAAGAGACCCAGTACTTC. Translation gives CASSDGGGTQETQYF.

The V and J genes are TRBV6-2 or TRBV6-3 and TRBJ1-2, with a tentative D call TRBD1 (5 bases). Germline CDR1 and CDR2: MNHEY and SVGEGT. Trimming left V 2 bases short and J 4 bases short, with 14 bases between. The CDR3 runs to 15 residues. For the CDR3, the DNA is TGTGCCAGCAGTTACCCAACGAGGGGACTCTATGGCTACACCTTC. Residues: CASSYPTRGLYGYTF.

The rearrangement links TRBV6-2 or TRBV6-3 to TRBJ2-7; D may match TRBD1 or TRBD2 (5 bases each). Germline values: CDR1 MNHEY, CDR2 SVGEGT. The CDR3 covers 14 residues. V lost 6 bases to trimming and J lost 2 bases, with 14 bases between them. The CDR3 protein is CASRPGRTTYEQYF. CDR3 DNA sequence: TGTGCCAGCAGGCCGGGACGGACGACCTACGAGCAGTACTTC.

This clonotype was seen a few times. The rearrangement joins TRBV5-1 to TRBJ1-5; the D gene is possibly TRBD1 (5 bases). CDR3 length: 15 amino acids. Trimming removed 1 base from V and 3 bases from J, with 11 bases in between. Germline V gene sequence: CDR1 SGHRS, CDR2 YFSETQ. CDR3 residues: CASSLMGVANQPQHF. DNA of the CDR3: TGCGCCAGCAGCTTGATGGGGGTGGCCAATCAGCCCCAGCATTTT.

V gene TRBV20-1 combines with J gene TRBJ2-1, with D maybe TRBD2 (7 bases). The germline gives CDR1 DFQATT, CDR2 SNEGSKA (reference sequence). The CDR3 is made up of 15 amino acids. V was cut by 5 bases and J by 8 bases, with 22 bases left in between. CDR3 DNA: TGCAGTGCTCCCCTGGGGGGCGGGAGTGGGTATGAGCAGTTCTTC. Protein: CSAPLGGGSGYEQFF.

The rearrangement uses TRBV27 and TRBJ2-7; possibly TRBD2 for D (6 bases). V lost 5 bases and J lost 4, with 15 bases in between. CDR1 and CDR2 (germline): MNHEY, SMNVEV (reference sequence). The CDR3 sequence is 14 residues long. The CDR3 sequence is CASSVNWGRYEQYF. The CDR3 nucleotides are TGTGCCAGCAGTGTGAACTGGGGGAGGTACGAGCAGTACTTC.

A word on this clonotype: This clone may be a read error of a much larger clone one base away. The gene calls are TRBV28 and TRBJ1-5, with 10 nucleotides matching TRBD1. The CDR3 totals 16 residues. CDR1 and CDR2 from the germline V gene are MDHEN and SYDVKM. CDR3 nucleotides: TGTGCCAGCAGTTTATCGACAGGGGGCATAGATCACCCCCAGCATTTT. Its protein is CASSLSTGGIDHPQHF.